This passage covers 27 T cell receptor beta chains from one sample sequenced in a study of blood T cell repertoires in COVID-19. Libraries were prepared by immunoSEQ multiplex PCR; TCRdb keeps only in-frame clonotypes and omits some of them. The table lists about 41,000 clones, approximately 85% of them singletons. Sequencing was done on a sample of peripheral blood. All receptors derive from a man in his forties with active or convalescent COVID-19.

The chain has TRBV6-4 and TRBJ1-2, with D unclear. Trimming took off 2 bases at V and 5 bases at J, with 15 bases between the two ends. The CDR3 runs 15 residues. The germline V gene has CDR1 MRHNA and CDR2 SNTAGT. The CDR3, as DNA: TGTGCCAGCAGTGACGCCCCTGGGCCCATATATGGCTACACCTTC. Protein: CASSDAPGPIYGYTF.

This chain links TRBV24-1 with TRBJ1-2, with 8 bases matching TRBD1. The V and J ends lost 2 bases and 0 bases, in that order; junction bases with no gene match: 10. Germline assignment: CDR1 KGHDR and CDR2 SFDVKD. This CDR3 is 18 amino acids long. For the CDR3, the DNA is TGTGCCACCAGTGATTCGGCAGGACAGGGACGAGCTAACTATGGCTACACCTTC. Its translation: CATSDSAGQGRANYGYTF.

The chain links TRBV29-1 to TRBJ1-1; D remains unclear. This CDR3 region has 12 residues. The V gene lost 4 bases and the J gene lost 5 bases, with 11 bases spanning the gap. Per the germline V gene, CDR1 is SQVTM and CDR2 is ANQGSEA. CDR3 DNA: TGCAGCGTTGCGACCCCGGGGACTGAAGCTTTCTTT. Its protein is CSVATPGTEAFF.

This sequence joins TRBV4-2 and TRBJ1-2, with D perhaps matching TRBD1 (6 bases). The CDR3 length is 15 residues. From germline, CDR1 is LGHNA and CDR2 YNFKEQ. Trimming removed 0 bases from V and 6 bases from J, with 14 bases in between. CDR3 region: CASSQDWGLTDGYTF. The CDR3 DNA reads as TGTGCCAGCAGCCAAGATTGGGGGCTTACCGATGGCTACACCTTC.

The rearrangement joins TRBV4-2 to TRBJ1-2; 7 nucleotides align to TRBD1. This CDR3 comprises 16 residues. Germline-derived CDR1 and CDR2 are LGHNA and YNFKEQ. V was clipped by 2 bases and J by 7 bases; unmatched bases: 13. CDR3 nucleotide sequence: TGTGCCAGCAGCCAACAGGGGGGCTCGGGGTCGGTTGGCTACACCTTC. Translated: CASSQQGGSGSVGYTF.

In the case of this clone: The same CDR3 is also encoded by other DNA sequences in this sample. V usage is TRBV29-1 and J usage is TRBJ2-3; D remains ambiguous. V was shortened by 6 bases and J by 2 bases, with 9 bases between the two germline ends. The CDR3 sequence is 12 residues long. Per germline, CDR1 SQVTM and CDR2 ANQGSEA. The CDR3 sequence: CSVEANTDTQYF. The CDR3 region has the DNA TGCAGCGTCGAGGCCAACACAGATACGCAGTATTTT.

The CDR3 DNA follows: TGTGCCAGCAGCGAACCGATGGGGCGGTTCTCTGGAAACACCATATATTTT. The encoded protein is CASSEPMGRFSGNTIYF. The V gene is TRBV11-3, the J gene TRBJ1-3; D perhaps matches TRBD1 (5 bases). CDR3 size: 17 residues. Germline lookup yields CDR1 SGHNT and CDR2 YENEEA. Trimming removed 5 bases from V and 0 bases from J, with 17 bases in between.

The rearrangement links TRBV6-6 to TRBJ2-1; 7 positions agree with TRBD1. The CDR3 covers 14 residues. J gave up 3 bases and V 8 bases, and 7 bases lay outside the gene matches. Germline lookup yields CDR1 MNHNY and CDR2 SVGAGI (reference sequence). The CDR3 region has the DNA TGTGCCAGCCACAGGGACAGTCTCTACAATGAGCAGTTCTTC. This translates into CASHRDSLYNEQFF.

This chain uses TRBV19 with TRBJ2-1; TRBD2 aligns across 8 bases. This CDR3 is built from 17 residues. In germline, CDR1 is LNHDA, CDR2 SQIVND (reference sequence). V dropped 1 base and J dropped 0; count of bases not matched to a gene: 5. The CDR3: CASSIGGSGISYNEQFF. The CDR3 coding sequence is TGTGCCAGTAGTATAGGGGGTAGCGGGATCTCCTACAATGAGCAGTTCTTC.

V usage is TRBV10-3 and J usage is TRBJ2-3; TRBD2 matches 8 bases. This CDR3 comprises 15 residues. CDR1 ENHRY and CDR2 SYGVKD come from the germline V gene. The J segment lost 1 base and the V segment lost 5 bases, leaving 5 bases of the junction unmatched. Here the CDR3 DNA reads TGTGCCATCAGTTGGGAGACTAGCGGCACAGATACGCAGTATTTT. It codes for CAISWETSGTDTQYF.

This sequence joins TRBV13 and TRBJ2-3, with 7 bases lining up with TRBD2. The CDR3 is 15 amino acids. Germline-derived CDR1 and CDR2 are PRHDT and FYEKMQ (reference sequence). The V and J ends lost 2 bases and 6 bases, in that order; junction bases with no gene match: 8. CDR3 sequence (DNA): TGTGCCAGCAGCTTACGAGCGGGGAGGACGGATACGCAGTATTTT. Protein sequence: CASSLRAGRTDTQYF.

The V call is TRBV12-5, the J call TRBJ2-6, with D possibly matching TRBD2 (5 bases). V gave up 6 bases and J gave up 3 bases, with 9 bases separating them. This CDR3 comprises 14 residues. Germline CDR1 is LGHNT and CDR2 is FRNRAP. CDR3 sequence: CASGLANGANVLTF. The CDR3 DNA is TGTGCTAGTGGCCTAGCTAATGGGGCCAACGTCCTGACTTTC.

The V and J genes are TRBV30 and TRBJ1-1; D might be TRBD1 (6 bases). The CDR3 sequence is 13 residues long. CDR1 is GTSNPN, CDR2 SVGIG, per germline (reference sequence). V lost 5 bases and J lost 2, with 12 bases in between. The CDR3 reads CAWSGVGNTEAFF. The CDR3 DNA reads as TGTGCCTGGTCAGGGGTGGGTAACACTGAAGCTTTCTTT.

The CDR3 DNA is TGTGCCAGCAGTGTCCGGGACAGGGTTAAGGAGCAGTACTTC. Translated: CASSVRDRVKEQYF. This chain links TRBV6-2 or TRBV6-3 with TRBJ2-7; TRBD1 matches 9 bases. V shed 5 bases and J 7 bases; nucleotides not matched to a gene: 9. Germline V gives CDR1 MNHEY, CDR2 SVGEGT. CDR3 length: 14 residues.

The chain couples TRBV6-4 to TRBJ1-2, with D tentatively TRBD1 (5 bases). The CDR3 has 14 amino acids. V dropped 3 bases and J dropped 5 bases, with 13 bases sitting between them. Germline CDR1 is MRHNA and CDR2 is SNTAGT. The CDR3, as DNA: TGTGCCAGCAGTGATAACAGCCGGGGGTATGGCTACACCTTC. Amino acid sequence: CASSDNSRGYGYTF.

This clone was seen a few times. The rearrangement uses TRBV11-3 and TRBJ1-2; possibly TRBD1 for D (6 bases). The ends were cut back, 4 bases at V and 4 bases at J, with 13 bases in the middle. Looked up from germline, CDR1 is SGHNT and CDR2 is YENEEA. This CDR3 region has 14 residues. CDR3 DNA: TGTGCCAGCAGCTCCCGGGACAACCTCTATGGCTACACCTTC. This codes for CASSSRDNLYGYTF.

The CDR3 DNA reads as TGTGCCAGCAGCGTAGGGGCTAGCGGGAGGGCCAACAACGAGCAGTACTTC. Amino acid sequence: CASSVGASGRANNEQYF. The chain is built from TRBV9 and TRBJ2-7; 12 bases fit TRBD2. V trimming: 0 bases; J trimming: 5 bases; junction bases outside the gene matches: 9. CDR3 length: 17 amino acids. Looked up from germline, CDR1 is SGDLS and CDR2 is YYNGEE.

This clone was recorded a few times. The chain carries TRBV5-1 and TRBJ1-2; 7 positions agree with TRBD1. Unmatched junction bases numbered 1, after V lost 2 bases and J lost 6 bases. Germline CDR1 SGHRS, CDR2 YFSETQ. The CDR3 contains 12 residues. The CDR3 here is CASSFGQDGYTF. The CDR3 DNA is TGCGCCAGCAGCTTCGGACAGGATGGCTACACCTTC.

The chain uses TRBV30 and TRBJ2-5, with 7 bases identical to TRBD1. V gave up 4 bases and J gave up 5 bases; unmatched junction bases: 4. Per the germline V gene, CDR1 is GTSNPN and CDR2 is SVGIG (reference sequence). The CDR3 is made up of 12 amino acids. The CDR3 region has the DNA TGTGCCTGGAAGGGGGCTTGGGAGACCCAGTACTTC. This encodes CAWKGAWETQYF.

V usage is TRBV3-1 (or the pseudogene TRBV3-2) and J usage is TRBJ2-3; TRBD2 might be the D (7 bases). This CDR3 has 18 residues. Germline loops: CDR1 LGHDT, CDR2 YNNKEL (reference sequence). Trimming cost V 4 bases and J 2 bases, with 22 bases left between them. As DNA, the CDR3 is TGTGCCAGCAGCCTAATACGCGGGGGCCGGGGTTTCACAGATACGCAGTATTTT. This gives the protein CASSLIRGGRGFTDTQYF.

This clone is a singleton in its sample. The gene calls are TRBV3-1 (or the pseudogene TRBV3-2) and TRBJ2-5; no clear D. Germline CDR1 LGHDT, CDR2 YNNKEL (reference sequence). V was cut by 4 bases and J by 2 bases, with 17 bases left in between. This CDR3 has 16 residues. In nucleotides, the CDR3 is TGTGCCAGCAGCCTGCGCCGGTCTATTCTTCAAGAGACCCAGTACTTC. Translating gives CASSLRRSILQETQYF.

V and J are TRBV30 and TRBJ2-3, with 11 bases fitting TRBD2. CDR1 is GTSNPN, CDR2 SVGIG, per germline (reference sequence). Trimming cost V 0 bases and J 8 bases; bases outside gene matches: 4. This CDR3 region has 14 residues. The CDR3 protein is CAWSVRLAGGTQYF. In nucleotides, the CDR3 is TGTGCCTGGAGTGTAAGGCTAGCGGGAGGTACGCAGTATTTT.

The chain uses TRBV5-1 and TRBJ1-2, with 8 bases that match TRBD1. Germline loops: CDR1 SGHRS, CDR2 YFSETQ. V shed 2 bases and J 7 bases; nucleotides not matched to a gene: 7. The CDR3 is made up of 14 amino acids. CDR3 DNA sequence: TGCGCCAGCAGCTTCGGGACAGGCCAGGGTGGCTACACCTTC. It specifies CASSFGTGQGGYTF.

The chain uses TRBV30 and TRBJ1-5, with D possibly TRBD1 on 5 matching bases. The CDR3 has 14 residues. V was clipped by 1 base and J by 3 bases, with 10 bases between them. Germline CDR1 GTSNPN, CDR2 SVGIG (reference sequence). CDR3 coding DNA: TGTGCCTGGAGTGGGGGCAGGGACAATCAGCCCCAGCATTTT. Its translation is CAWSGGRDNQPQHF.

In regard to this clone: Within the sample, other DNA sequences also encode this same CDR3. The V and J genes are TRBV6-6 and TRBJ1-4; D remains ambiguous. Germline V gene lookup returns CDR1 MNHNY and CDR2 SVGAGI (reference sequence). V dropped 0 bases and J dropped 4 bases, with 6 bases sitting between them. The CDR3 extends over 14 amino acids. CDR3 nucleotide sequence: TGTGCCAGCAGTTACTCTGAGGGTAATGAAAAACTGTTTTTT. It codes for CASSYSEGNEKLFF.

This clone appeared a single time. The chain recombines TRBV19 with TRBJ1-6; weak D call: TRBD1 (6 bases). Germline V gene lookup returns CDR1 LNHDA and CDR2 SQIVND (reference sequence). V was trimmed by 5 bases and J by 7 bases, leaving 15 bases between them. The CDR3 has 15 residues. CDR3 sequence reads: CASSFPGTTNSPLHF. CDR3 DNA sequence: TGTGCCAGTAGTTTCCCCGGGACAACAAATTCACCCCTCCACTTT.

The CDR3 region has the DNA TGTGCCAGCAGCTTGGAACTAGCGGGTCCCTACGAGCAGTACTTC. Its translation is CASSLELAGPYEQYF. The genes are TRBV5-4 and TRBJ2-7; the match to TRBD2 covers 9 bases. Trimming removed 0 bases from V and 2 bases from J; junction bases left unmatched: 3. There are 15 residues in the CDR3. Germline CDR1 is SGHNT and CDR2 is YYREEE (reference sequence).